The clone carrying this T cell receptor beta chain has ten or more counts. Genomic DNA served as the source from which two-round multiplex PCR generated TCR beta CDR3 amplicons. Used in first-round PCR were primers specific to each TRBV and TRBJ gene. Each CDR3 protein gets one entry after TCRdb re-called the multiplex PCR reads with MiXCR. The table has some 16,000 distinct CDR3 sequences, 29% seen once; the top ten hold 31%. This entry comes from a study of prognosis after radiotherapy for stage I lung cancer. There are 15 residues in the CDR3. V gave up 4 bases and J gave up 5 bases, with 14 bases separating them. Germline V lookup: CDR1 LGHDT, CDR2 YNNKEL (reference sequence).

This clonotype originated in a donor at least 50 years old with non-small cell lung cancer. The sample consisted of PBMCs, taken before or after stereotactic body radiation therapy (not recorded which). This chain links TRBV3-1 with TRBJ2-2; D remains unclear. Written as DNA, the CDR3 is TGTGCCAGCAGCCCTCTGGGGTGGGAAACCGGGGAGCTGTTTTTT. Translation: CASSPLGWETGELFF.